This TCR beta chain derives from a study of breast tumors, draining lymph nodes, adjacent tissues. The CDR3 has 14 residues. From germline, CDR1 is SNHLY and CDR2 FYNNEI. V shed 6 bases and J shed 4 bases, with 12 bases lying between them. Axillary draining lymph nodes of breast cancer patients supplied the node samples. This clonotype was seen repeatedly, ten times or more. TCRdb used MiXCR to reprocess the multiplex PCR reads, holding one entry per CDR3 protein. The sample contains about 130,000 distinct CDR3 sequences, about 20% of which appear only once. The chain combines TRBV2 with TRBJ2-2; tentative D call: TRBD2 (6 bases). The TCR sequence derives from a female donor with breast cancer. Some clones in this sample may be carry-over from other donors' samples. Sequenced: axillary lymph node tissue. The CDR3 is CASRGGLTTGELFF. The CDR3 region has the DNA TGTGCCAGCAGGGGGGGACTTACCACCGGGGAGCTGTTTTTT.